These 7 T cell receptor beta chains share one sample of origin, sequenced in a study of OX40 agonist ivuxolimab in advanced cancers. Assay used: immunoSEQ multiplex PCR; TCRdb lists only in-frame clones, some missing. The sample consists of 85,000 to 130,000 clones, 90% of them appearing once. Sequences were derived from CD4+ or CD8+ T cells sorted from blood, sampled in a trial of the OX40 agonist ivuxolimab. All receptors derive from an adult with an advanced solid tumor such as melanoma, head and neck, liver or kidney cancer.

The J gene is TRBJ2-7, the V gene TRBV6-5, with 14 positions matching TRBD2. Per the germline V gene, CDR1 is MNHEY and CDR2 is SVGAGI. The junction had 3 bases not matched to a gene; V was cut back by 6 bases and J by 2 bases. The CDR3 length is 15 residues. CDR3 sequence reads: CASSPGLAGAYEQYF. The CDR3 nucleotides read TGTGCCAGCAGCCCGGGACTAGCGGGAGCCTACGAGCAGTACTTC.

V usage is TRBV28 and J usage is TRBJ2-5; no clear D. This CDR3 comprises 13 residues. V was trimmed by 8 bases and J by 2 bases, leaving 12 bases between them. Germline CDR1 reads MDHEN; CDR2 reads SYDVKM. The CDR3 DNA follows: TGTGCCAGCCGAGACGGCGGACAAGAGACCCAGTACTTC. It is translated as CASRDGGQETQYF.

The chain employs TRBV7-9 and TRBJ2-1, with 7 bases aligning to TRBD2. Germline V CDR1 and CDR2: SEHNR, FQNEAQ (reference sequence). Germline trimming cut 1 base from V and 14 bases from J; bases unmatched to any gene: 11. This CDR3 spans 14 amino acids. The CDR3 DNA reads TGTGCCAGCAGCTTAGATGTCGGGAGGCCTTGGGAGTTCTTC. As protein: CASSLDVGRPWEFF. Supplemented by reference TRBV7-9 and TRBJ2-1, the full variable domain reads DTGVSQNPRHKITKRGQNVTFRCDPISEHNRLYWYRQTLGQGPEFLTYFQNEAQLEKSRLLSDRFSAERPKGSFSTLEIQRTEQGDSAMYLCASSLDVGRPWEFFGPGTRLTVL.

The CDR3 loop is CASSFERPSYNEQFF. The CDR3, as DNA: TGTGCCAGCAGTTTTGAGAGACCATCTTACAATGAGCAGTTCTTC. V usage is TRBV6-6 and J usage is TRBJ2-1; no definite D call. Germline loops: CDR1 MNHNY, CDR2 SVGAGI (reference sequence). Between the trimmed V and J ends, which lost 4 bases and 4 bases, there was a span of 14 bases. The CDR3 contains 15 residues.

The chain couples TRBV27 to TRBJ2-2; D is ambiguous. V was cut by 4 bases and J by 6 bases, with 6 bases left in between. The germline CDR1 and CDR2 sequences are MNHEY and SMNVEV (reference sequence). CDR3 length: 12 residues. The CDR3 sequence is CASSSPPGELFF. The CDR3 nucleotides read TGTGCCAGCAGTTCCCCTCCCGGGGAGCTGTTTTTT.

As for this clone: Other DNA sequences in this sample translate to the same CDR3. The genes are TRBV5-4 and TRBJ2-1; D is uncertain. Germline V gives CDR1 SGHNT, CDR2 YYREEE (reference sequence). The germline V and J ends were trimmed by 4 bases and 5 bases, with 10 bases remaining between them. The CDR3 contains 13 residues. In DNA form, the CDR3 reads TGTGCCAGCAGCCTTGGACGTAACAATGAGCAGTTCTTC. It yields the protein CASSLGRNNEQFF. Complete variable domain (other parts from reference TRBV5-4 and TRBJ2-1): ETGVTQSPTHLIKTRGQQVTLRCSSQSGHNTVSWYQQALGQGPQFIFQYYREEENGRGNFPPRFSGLQFPNYSSELNVNALELDDSALYLCASSLGRNNEQFFGPGTRLTVL.

This clone was detected a few times. The CDR3 sequence: CASGSDTTEAFF. The DNA for the CDR3 is TGTGCTAGTGGTTCGGACACCACTGAAGCTTTCTTT. J is TRBJ1-1 and V is TRBV12-5; D is possibly TRBD1 (5 bases). CDR1 LGHNT and CDR2 FRNRAP come from the germline V gene. The CDR3 extends over 12 amino acids. Trimming cost V 4 bases and J 4 bases, with 7 bases left between them.